The 26 T cell receptor beta chains presented below share a single source sample, sequenced in a study of T cells after yellow fever vaccination. TCRdb analysed the 5' RACE reads with MiXCR anew, one entry per CDR3 protein. Among over 25,000 distinct CDR3 sequences, about 10% were seen once, and the ten largest hold around 10%. This material consisted of PBMCs, either bulk or a sorted T-cell subset (CD4+, CD8+, memory, or dextramer-sorted; not recorded which), taken around 15 days after the first yellow fever vaccination. The receptor source for this set is a man aged 18-30 years who received the YFV17D yellow fever vaccine.

This clonotype was picked up many times. The V gene is TRBV5-5, the J gene TRBJ1-1; D uncertain. This CDR3 is built from 14 residues. The germline V and J ends were trimmed by 3 bases and 0 bases, with 9 bases remaining between them. Germline V CDR1 and CDR2: SGHKS, YYEKEE (reference sequence). For the CDR3, the DNA is TGTGCCAGCAGCTCAATTATCATGAACACTGAAGCTTTCTTT. Translating it yields CASSSIIMNTEAFF.

This clonotype was seen at least ten times. The rearrangement joins TRBV7-8 to TRBJ2-4, with TRBD1 matching over 7 bases. Germline loops: CDR1 SGHVS, CDR2 FQNEAQ. The CDR3 covers 15 residues. V lost 2 bases, J lost 4 bases, and 5 bases stayed unmatched. This CDR3 reads CASSLRWDRKNIQYF. Here the CDR3 DNA reads TGTGCCAGCAGCTTACGATGGGACAGAAAAAACATTCAGTACTTC.

This clonotype was observed at least ten times. The genes are TRBV24-1 and TRBJ2-5; TRBD1 is a possible D gene (6 bases). This CDR3 spans 14 amino acids. CDR1 is KGHDR, CDR2 SFDVKD, per germline. V was cut by 4 bases and J by 7 bases, with 15 bases left in between. For the CDR3, the DNA is TGTGCCACCAGTGAGCCGGACAGCCAGGGGACCCAGTACTTC. Encoded protein: CATSEPDSQGTQYF.

CDR3 nucleotides: TGCGCCAGCAGCCAAACAGGGGGATTGTATGAAAAACTGTTTTTT. Protein product: CASSQTGGLYEKLFF. The chain recombines TRBV4-1 with TRBJ1-4; 8 nucleotides align to TRBD1. The CDR3 has 15 residues. Looked up from germline, CDR1 is MGHRA and CDR2 is YSYEKL. The ends lost 2 bases at V and 6 bases at J; junction bases unmatched: 5.

This clonotype has a count of ten or more. The chain carries TRBV4-3 and TRBJ1-2, with unresolved D. Germline V lookup: CDR1 LGHNA, CDR2 YSLEER. The CDR3 length is 11 residues. Trimming left V 4 bases short and J 7 bases short, with 7 bases between. CDR3 in DNA: TGCGCCAGCAGCCGTGCGGGTGGCTACACCTTC. Encoded protein: CASSRAGGYTF.

This clonotype was seen at least ten times. CDR3 residues: CATPGQTSTYEQYV. The CDR3 DNA is TGTGCCACCCCGGGACAGACCTCCACTTACGAGCAGTACGTC. The chain uses TRBV24-1 and TRBJ2-7; TRBD1 agrees at 7 bases. This CDR3 has 14 residues. With V trimmed by 9 bases and J by 4 bases, 11 bases remained unmatched. Germline CDR1 reads KGHDR; CDR2 reads SFDVKD.

At least ten counts were recorded for this clonotype. This sequence joins TRBV4-3 and TRBJ2-7, with 8 bases identical to TRBD1. Trimming cost V 4 bases and J 4 bases; bases outside gene matches: 3. Germline V gene sequence: CDR1 LGHNA, CDR2 YSLEER. CDR3 length: 13 residues. CDR3 nucleotide sequence: TGCGCCAGCAGCCTTCGACAGGGGTACGAGCAGTACTTC. The encoded protein is CASSLRQGYEQYF.

This clonotype occurred many times. The chain has TRBV3-1 and TRBJ2-5; 7 bases agree with TRBD2. Trimming took 1 base from V and 4 from J; bases not matched to a gene: 9. The CDR3 spans 16 residues. Germline V gives CDR1 LGHDT, CDR2 YNNKEL (reference sequence). The CDR3 loop reads CASSQVRAGSGETQYF. CDR3 bases: TGTGCCAGCAGCCAAGTCCGAGCGGGGAGTGGAGAGACCCAGTACTTC.

This clonotype was recorded at least ten times. The V call is TRBV9, the J call TRBJ2-3; D ambiguous. The CDR3 is 14 amino acids. CDR1 is SGDLS, CDR2 YYNGEE, per germline. The V gene lost 0 bases and the J gene lost 3 bases, with 8 bases spanning the gap. The CDR3: CASSVVAVTDTQYF. As DNA, the CDR3 is TGTGCCAGCAGCGTAGTTGCGGTGACAGATACGCAGTATTTT.

This clonotype was observed at least ten times. The chain couples TRBV28 to TRBJ1-2, with D possibly being TRBD1 (6 bases). Germline-derived CDR1 and CDR2 are MDHEN and SYDVKM. CDR3 length equals 14 residues. Trimming left V 6 bases short and J 5 bases short, with 16 bases between. The CDR3 reads CASRYMGTLYGYTF. DNA for the CDR3: TGTGCCAGCAGATATATGGGGACACTTTATGGCTACACCTTC.

This clonotype was seen repeatedly, ten times or more. This chain uses TRBV5-4 with TRBJ2-1, with D perhaps TRBD1 or TRBD2 (6 bases each). Trimming took 9 bases from V and 4 from J, leaving 23 bases between them. CDR3 length equals 16 residues. From germline, CDR1 is SGHNT and CDR2 YYREEE (reference sequence). The chain's CDR3 is CATRALGGLGYNEQFF. CDR3 DNA: TGTGCCACTAGAGCGTTGGGGGGCCTGGGGTACAATGAGCAGTTCTTC. The full variable domain, with the rest looked up from reference TRBV5-4 and TRBJ2-1, is ETGVTQSPTHLIKTRGQQVTLRCSSQSGHNTVSWYQQALGQGPQFIFQYYREEENGRGNFPPRFSGLQFPNYSSELNVNALELDDSALYLCATRALGGLGYNEQFFGPGTRLTVL.

This clonotype was detected many times. The chain carries TRBV20-1 and TRBJ1-6; tentative D call: TRBD1 (5 bases). This CDR3 contains 11 residues. Germline CDR1 is DFQATT and CDR2 is SNEGSKA (reference sequence). V lost 3 bases, J lost 13 bases, and 10 bases lay in between. CDR3 in DNA: TGCAGTGCTAGTTTAGGGGTTCCCCTCCACTTT. This sequence encodes CSASLGVPLHF.

This clonotype was seen ten or more times. The chain carries TRBV7-2 and TRBJ2-3, with D possibly being TRBD1 or TRBD2 (6 bases each). The CDR3 consists of 14 residues. Trimming shortened V by 5 bases and J by 5 bases, and 14 bases separated the two germline ends. Per germline, CDR1 SGHTA and CDR2 FQGNSA. The CDR3 DNA follows: TGTGCCAGCAGCCCGGGGGCCGGGAAAGATACGCAGTATTTT. This sequence encodes CASSPGAGKDTQYF.

V usage is TRBV11-2 and J usage is TRBJ2-1; D is possibly TRBD1 (7 bases). The CDR3 extends over 18 amino acids. Germline CDR1 SGHAT, CDR2 FQNNGV. Trimming pared 0 bases from V and 0 bases from J, leaving 15 bases between. Here the CDR3 reads CASSLDQGGTSSYNEQFF. CDR3 DNA: TGTGCCAGCAGCTTAGATCAGGGGGGTACTAGCTCCTACAATGAGCAGTTCTTC.

This clonotype was detected many times. The chain employs TRBV4-1 and TRBJ1-2, with D maybe TRBD1 (5 bases). The CDR3 contains 15 residues. The V end lost 0 bases, the J end lost 4 bases, and 12 bases lay between the germline ends. Germline V gene data show CDR1 as MGHRA and CDR2 as YSYEKL. The CDR3 sequence: CASSQDGGVGYGYTF. CDR3 DNA: TGCGCCAGCAGCCAAGACGGGGGTGTGGGCTATGGCTACACCTTC.

This clonotype was detected many times. The rearrangement uses TRBV7-3 and TRBJ2-2, with TRBD2 matching over 15 bases. Germline trimming cut 5 bases from V and 5 bases from J; bases unmatched to any gene: 9. This CDR3 is 18 amino acids long. Per the germline V gene, CDR1 is SGHTA and CDR2 is FQGTGA. CDR3 DNA: TGTGCCAGCAGCACATCGGGACTAGCGGGGGGCGATACCGGGGAGCTGTTTTTT. As protein: CASSTSGLAGGDTGELFF.

This clonotype has a count of ten or more. The rearrangement uses TRBV18 and TRBJ2-1; 8 bases are shared with TRBD1. With 5 bases clipped from V and 10 bases from J, the junction kept 7 bases outside the gene matches. CDR1 and CDR2 from the germline V gene are KGHSH and LQKENI. The CDR3 is 13 residues long. CDR3 protein: CASSSGQVNEQFF. CDR3 nucleotide sequence: TGTGCCAGCTCATCGGGACAGGTTAACGAGCAGTTCTTC.

The table lists this clonotype with many counts. This rearrangement joins TRBV12-3 or TRBV12-4 to TRBJ2-1; D is possibly TRBD1 (5 bases). The CDR3 runs to 12 residues. Trimming shortened V by 5 bases and J by 6 bases, and 8 bases separated the two germline ends. The CDR3, as DNA: TGTGCCAGCAGTCTTAGGGGCAATGAGCAGTTCTTC. This encodes CASSLRGNEQFF.

Ten or more counts support this clonotype. This chain uses TRBV19 with TRBJ2-3; D is uncertain. V was shortened by 0 bases and J by 12 bases, with 13 bases between the two germline ends. The CDR3 contains 13 residues. CDR1 is LNHDA and CDR2 is SQIVND in the germline V gene (reference sequence). The DNA for the CDR3 is TGTGCCAGTAGTATAGATCGCCGTCTTACCCAGTATTTT. Protein sequence: CASSIDRRLTQYF.

This clonotype was detected many times. This chain connects TRBV7-2 to TRBJ2-7, with TRBD2 matching over 14 bases. This CDR3 is built from 17 residues. Germline V gene sequence: CDR1 SGHTA, CDR2 FQGNSA. V lost 5 bases and J lost 7; bases outside the gene matches: 13. The CDR3 nucleotides read TGTGCCAGCAGCCTTGAGCGACTAGCGGGGGGGCCGAGGGAGCAGTACGTC. Translation gives CASSLERLAGGPREQYV.

On this clonotype: A read error may explain this, as a much larger clone is one base away. CDR3: CASSQQTLQTEAFF. The CDR3 DNA reads TGCGCCAGCAGCCAACAAACCCTCCAGACTGAAGCTTTCTTT. The V call is TRBV4-1, the J call TRBJ1-1; no clear D gene. Deletions cut 2 bases from V and 5 bases from J, with 12 bases between. CDR1 and CDR2 (germline): MGHRA, YSYEKL. The CDR3 totals 14 residues.

As for this clonotype: A read error may explain this, as a much larger clone is one base away. The V and J genes are TRBV7-2 and TRBJ2-2, with D possibly being TRBD1 (5 bases). The germline V gene encodes CDR1 SGHTA and CDR2 FQGNSA. This CDR3 has 13 amino acids. The CDR3, as DNA: TGTGCCAGCATCTTAGCAGGGTCCGGGGAGCTGTTTTTT. Its translation: CASILAGSGELFF.

This clonotype occurred a few times. The chain has TRBV5-1 and TRBJ2-3, with TRBD2 matching 14 bases. After removal of 3 bases from V and 4 bases from J, the junction contained 4 bases not matched to a gene. The germline gives CDR1 SGHRS, CDR2 YFSETQ. The CDR3 sequence is 16 residues long. In DNA form, the CDR3 reads TGCGCCAGCAGCTCCGCGACTAGCGGGGGGGCAGATACGCAGTATTTT. Translation gives CASSSATSGGADTQYF.

This clonotype was seen many times. V gene TRBV5-1 combines with J gene TRBJ1-2; D unclear. V lost 1 base to trimming and J lost 9 bases, with 13 bases between them. From germline, CDR1 is SGHRS and CDR2 YFSETQ. The CDR3 has 13 amino acids. The chain's CDR3 is CASSLSVPDSYTF. CDR3 DNA sequence: TGCGCCAGCAGCTTGTCCGTGCCGGATAGCTACACCTTC. The full variable domain, its missing parts supplied by reference TRBV5-1 and TRBJ1-2, is KAGVTQTPRYLIKTRGQQVTLSCSPISGHRSVSWYQQTPGQGLQFLFEYFSETQRNKGNFPGRFSGRQFSNSRSEMNVSTLELGDSALYLCASSLSVPDSYTFGSGTRLTVV.

This clonotype ranks as medium-sized. V usage is TRBV6-2 or TRBV6-3 and J usage is TRBJ2-5; D unresolved. This CDR3 contains 15 residues. V lost 5 bases and J 2 bases, leaving 15 bases between the germline ends. CDR1 MNHEY and CDR2 SVGEGT come from the germline V gene. The CDR3 nucleotides are TGTGCCAGCAGTGCCGGCACCAGTGATCAAGAGACCCAGTACTTC. It specifies CASSAGTSDQETQYF.

At least ten counts were recorded for this clonotype. The chain joins TRBV5-6 to TRBJ1-5, with D tentatively TRBD1 (5 bases). This CDR3 is built from 15 residues. From germline, CDR1 is SGHDT and CDR2 YYEEEE. Trimming removed 3 bases at V and 3 bases at J, with 13 bases between. CDR3 in DNA: TGTGCCAGCAGCTCTCAGACAGTACCCAATCAGCCCCAGCATTTT. Translation: CASSSQTVPNQPQHF.